This T cell receptor beta chain comes out of a study of cytomegalovirus exposure and HLA in healthy donors. It was with 60 Vbeta and 13 Jbeta primers that the PCR ran. Repertoires were generated with immunoSEQ multiplex PCR, while TCRdb's copy carries only in-frame clones and drops some. The sample holds around 260,000 clones; under 90% are singletons and the top ten take roughly 0.31%. Germline V CDR1 and CDR2: MDHEN, SYDVKM. V lost 7 bases to trimming and J lost 6 bases, with 15 bases between them. The CDR3 sequence is 13 residues long. Sequenced material: PBMCs. The source is a girl between 2 and 10 years old in good health and CMV-seronegative. The rearrangement uses TRBV28 and TRBJ1-2; D not resolved. The CDR3 DNA reads as TGTGCCAGCAAGGTCGAGGGATGGAATGGCTACACCTTC. Its translation is CASKVEGWNGYTF.